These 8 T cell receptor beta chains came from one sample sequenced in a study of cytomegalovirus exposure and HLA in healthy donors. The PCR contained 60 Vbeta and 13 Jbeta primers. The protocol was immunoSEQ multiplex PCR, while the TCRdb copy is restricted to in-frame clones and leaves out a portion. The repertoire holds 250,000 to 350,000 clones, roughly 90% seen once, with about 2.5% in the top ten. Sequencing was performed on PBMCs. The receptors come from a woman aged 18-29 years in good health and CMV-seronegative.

The CDR3 spells CASSYGTVYGYTF. The CDR3 DNA reads as TGTGCCAGCAGCTATGGGACAGTCTATGGCTACACCTTC. V and J are TRBV5-6 and TRBJ1-2; TRBD1 agrees at 7 bases. Losses at the gene ends were 3 bases for V and 4 bases for J; bases not matched to a gene: 3. In germline, CDR1 is SGHDT, CDR2 YYEEEE. The CDR3 totals 13 residues.

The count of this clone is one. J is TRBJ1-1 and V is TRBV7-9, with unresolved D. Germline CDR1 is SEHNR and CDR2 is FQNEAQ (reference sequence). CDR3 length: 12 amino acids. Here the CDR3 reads CSIIVRDTEAFF. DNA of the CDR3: TGTTCCATCATAGTACGGGACACTGAAGCTTTCTTT.

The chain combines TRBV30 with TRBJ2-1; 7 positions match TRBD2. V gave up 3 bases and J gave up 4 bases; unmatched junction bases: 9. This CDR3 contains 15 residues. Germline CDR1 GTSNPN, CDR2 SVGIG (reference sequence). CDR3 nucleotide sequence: TGTGCCTGGAGCGCTTTGGGAGGGGATTACAATGAGCAGTTCTTC. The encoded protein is CAWSALGGDYNEQFF.

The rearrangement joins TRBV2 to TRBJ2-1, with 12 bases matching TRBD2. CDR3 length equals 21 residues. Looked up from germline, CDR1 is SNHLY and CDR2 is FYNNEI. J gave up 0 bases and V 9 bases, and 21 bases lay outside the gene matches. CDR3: CASLEGTLAGGRFSSYNEQFF. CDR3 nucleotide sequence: TGTGCCAGTCTAGAAGGAACTCTAGCGGGGGGGAGATTTAGCTCCTACAATGAGCAGTTCTTC.

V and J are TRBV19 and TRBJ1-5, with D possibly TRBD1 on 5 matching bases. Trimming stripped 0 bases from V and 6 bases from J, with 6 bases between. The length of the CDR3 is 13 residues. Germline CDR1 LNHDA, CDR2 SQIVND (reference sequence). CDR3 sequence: CASSIEGGQPQHF. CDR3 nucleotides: TGTGCCAGTAGTATAGAGGGGGGTCAGCCCCAGCATTTT.

CDR3 sequence: CASSPGTYEQYF. DNA for the CDR3: TGTGCCAGCAGCCCAGGAACCTACGAGCAGTACTTC. This chain uses TRBV11-2 with TRBJ2-7; D is unclear. The germline gives CDR1 SGHAT, CDR2 FQNNGV. V was trimmed by 5 bases and J by 2 bases, leaving 7 bases between them. The CDR3 contains 12 residues.

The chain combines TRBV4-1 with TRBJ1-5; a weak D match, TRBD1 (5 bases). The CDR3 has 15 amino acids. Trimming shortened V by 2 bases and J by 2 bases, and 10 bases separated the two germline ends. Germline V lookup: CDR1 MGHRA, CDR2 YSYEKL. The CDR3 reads CASSQRGSGNQPQHF. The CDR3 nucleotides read TGCGCCAGCAGCCAACGGGGGTCGGGCAATCAGCCCCAGCATTTT.

CDR3 sequence: CASSLVGGKQETQYF. CDR3 nucleotide sequence: TGTGCCAGCAGCTTAGTGGGGGGGAAACAAGAGACCCAGTACTTC. This chain links TRBV7-2 with TRBJ2-5; 7 bases map to TRBD2. In germline, CDR1 is SGHTA, CDR2 FQGNSA. J lost 2 bases, V lost 1 base, and 4 bases had no gene match. CDR3 length: 15 amino acids.